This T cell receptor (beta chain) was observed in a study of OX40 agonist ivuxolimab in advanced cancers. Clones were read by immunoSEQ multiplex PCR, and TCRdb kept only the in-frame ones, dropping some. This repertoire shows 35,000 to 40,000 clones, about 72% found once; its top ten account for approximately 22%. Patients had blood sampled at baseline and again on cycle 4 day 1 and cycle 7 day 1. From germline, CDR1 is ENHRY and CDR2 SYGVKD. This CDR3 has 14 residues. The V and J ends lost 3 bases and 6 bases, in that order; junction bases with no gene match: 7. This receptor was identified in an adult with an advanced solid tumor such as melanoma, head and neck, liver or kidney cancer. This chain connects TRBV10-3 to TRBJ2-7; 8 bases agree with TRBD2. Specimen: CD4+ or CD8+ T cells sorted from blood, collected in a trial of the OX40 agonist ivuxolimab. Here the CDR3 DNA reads TGTGCCATCAGTGATAGGAGCGGGGGCAGCGAGCAGTACTTC. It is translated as CAISDRSGGSEQYF.